This is a list of T cell receptor beta chains from one sample in a study of human T cells and chemical hapten exposure. MiXCR, applied by TCRdb to the RACE reads, yields one record per CDR3 protein. This table has roughly 100,000 distinct CDR3 sequences, 8% to 13% appearing once. This specimen consisted of whole blood, obtained in connection with sensitization to the hapten diphenylcyclopropenone (DPC). These receptor sequences come from a woman in her thirties or forties with alopecia areata. Some clones in this sample may be carry-over from other donors' samples. Both conserved end residues are part of each CDR3. Each record gives: J gene, clone size, V gene, CDR3 protein. Some rows mark clone size as missing; the rest say once, few, many or name a class of expanded clone.

j_call: TRBJ2-2; clone_size: few; v_call: TRBV19; cdr3_aa: CASSIGPGGGTGELFF
j_call: TRBJ2-5; clone_size: many; v_call: TRBV7-2; cdr3_aa: CASSRNREETQYF
j_call: TRBJ2-5; clone_size: many; v_call: TRBV2; cdr3_aa: CASSGRLKETQYF
j_call: TRBJ2-3; clone_size: -; v_call: TRBV5-4; cdr3_aa: CASSLQRGLATDTQYF
j_call: TRBJ2-1; clone_size: -; v_call: TRBV4-2; cdr3_aa: CASSPGTSGGHEQFF
j_call: TRBJ1-1; clone_size: few; v_call: TRBV5-4; cdr3_aa: CASSPRTPTNTEAFF
j_call: TRBJ1-5; clone_size: many; v_call: TRBV19; cdr3_aa: CASSYSRLNQPQHF
j_call: TRBJ1-1; clone_size: -; v_call: TRBV20-1; cdr3_aa: CSAPDQGRTEAFF
j_call: TRBJ2-5; clone_size: once; v_call: TRBV10-2; cdr3_aa: CASSLLDSQETQYF
j_call: TRBJ2-7; clone_size: -; v_call: TRBV9; cdr3_aa: CASSVSALGEQYF
j_call: TRBJ1-1; clone_size: -; v_call: TRBV6-5; cdr3_aa: CASSYLARGVTEAFF
j_call: TRBJ2-7; clone_size: many; v_call: TRBV10-3; cdr3_aa: CAIAGQPTYEQYF
j_call: TRBJ2-1; clone_size: -; v_call: TRBV19; cdr3_aa: CASSTIGEQFF
j_call: TRBJ1-5; clone_size: few; v_call: TRBV20-1; cdr3_aa: CSAQQVSNQPQHF
j_call: TRBJ1-4; clone_size: -; v_call: TRBV12-3/TRBV12-4; cdr3_aa: CASSLSSATNEKLFF
j_call: TRBJ1-6; clone_size: many; v_call: TRBV5-4; cdr3_aa: CASSRDRARAYNSPLHF
j_call: TRBJ1-2; clone_size: many; v_call: TRBV6-5; cdr3_aa: CASSYHKGPPYGYTF
j_call: TRBJ2-5; clone_size: -; v_call: TRBV28; cdr3_aa: CASPPLTGGVDLGETQYF
j_call: TRBJ2-1; clone_size: -; v_call: TRBV11-2; cdr3_aa: CASSLFGRNEQFF
j_call: TRBJ2-3; clone_size: few; v_call: TRBV11-2; cdr3_aa: CASSLGGLAGLPLSDTQYF
j_call: TRBJ2-2; clone_size: -; v_call: TRBV14; cdr3_aa: CASSLNGASGGELFF
j_call: TRBJ1-1; clone_size: -; v_call: TRBV2; cdr3_aa: CASKRGPGARTEAFF
j_call: TRBJ2-7; clone_size: many; v_call: TRBV4-1; cdr3_aa: CASSHYGQGLLNEQYF
j_call: TRBJ2-1; clone_size: -; v_call: TRBV10-1; cdr3_aa: CASSEYRGLNEQFF
j_call: TRBJ1-5; clone_size: many; v_call: TRBV18; cdr3_aa: CASSPDRNQPQHF
j_call: TRBJ1-2; clone_size: -; v_call: TRBV7-2; cdr3_aa: CASRTGTPFNYGYTF
j_call: TRBJ2-3; clone_size: many; v_call: TRBV7-2; cdr3_aa: CASSLQLDTQYF